The 21 T cell receptor beta chains below were found in one sample sequenced in a study of blood T cell repertoires in COVID-19. Clones were read by immunoSEQ multiplex PCR, and TCRdb kept only the in-frame ones, dropping some. The sample lists about 140,000 clones; around nine tenths were seen once. What was sequenced was peripheral blood. The source is a woman aged 55-70 years with acute or convalescent COVID-19.

The chain couples TRBV30 to TRBJ1-5; no clear D gene. The CDR3 length is 14 residues. V was clipped by 7 bases and J by 2 bases, with 15 bases between them. Germline-derived CDR1 and CDR2 are GTSNPN and SVGIG (reference sequence). CDR3 amino acids: CALGDLAGNQPQHF. The CDR3 nucleotides are TGTGCCTTGGGAGACCTGGCGGGCAATCAGCCCCAGCATTTT.

The chain joins TRBV18 to TRBJ2-5; the D is unclear. Germline values: CDR1 KGHSH, CDR2 LQKENI. The germline V and J ends were trimmed by 6 bases and 5 bases, with 13 bases remaining between them. The CDR3 length is 13 residues. The CDR3 protein is CASSLQSAETQYF. The CDR3 region has the DNA TGTGCCAGCTCGCTACAGAGTGCGGAGACCCAGTACTTC.

This clone was detected only once. The chain combines TRBV29-1 with TRBJ1-1; D ambiguous. The CDR3 sequence is 15 residues long. CDR1 is SQVTM and CDR2 is ANQGSEA in the germline V gene. Trimming removed 7 bases at V and 5 bases at J, with 23 bases between. CDR3 in DNA: TGCAGCGCCATCATGACGGGAACCCATGGGACTGAAGCTTTCTTT. It translates to CSAIMTGTHGTEAFF.

This rearrangement joins TRBV5-4 to TRBJ2-3, with D perhaps matching TRBD2 (7 bases). The CDR3 is 16 amino acids. CDR1 is SGHNT and CDR2 is YYREEE in the germline V gene (reference sequence). Trimming removed 4 bases at V and 4 bases at J, with 19 bases between. The CDR3 sequence: CASSRRLRGGADTQYF. For the CDR3, the DNA is TGTGCCAGCAGCCGGCGTCTGAGGGGGGGGGCAGATACGCAGTATTTT.

V gene TRBV12-3 or TRBV12-4 combines with J gene TRBJ2-1, with 9 bases identical to TRBD1. V lost 5 bases to trimming and J lost 8 bases; unmatched junction nucleotides: 1. CDR3 size: 12 residues. In nucleotides, the CDR3 is TGTGCCAGCAGTACAGGGGGCGATGAGCAGTTCTTC. This codes for CASSTGGDEQFF.

The V gene is TRBV6-5, the J gene TRBJ1-1, with TRBD1 identical over 8 bases. CDR3 length: 13 residues. Germline values: CDR1 MNHEY, CDR2 SVGAGI. With V trimmed by 6 bases and J by 7 bases, 7 bases remained unmatched. CDR3 sequence (DNA): TGTGCCAGCAGATTAACACAGGGGGGTGAAGCTTTCTTT. This codes for CASRLTQGGEAFF.

The V call is TRBV5-4, the J call TRBJ2-1, with TRBD2 matching over 9 bases. CDR1 is SGHNT and CDR2 is YYREEE in the germline V gene (reference sequence). The CDR3 has 15 residues. The V and J ends lost 5 bases and 2 bases, in that order; junction bases with no gene match: 5. CDR3 bases: TGTGCCAGCAGAGGGGCTAGCGGGACCTACAATGAGCAGTTCTTC. It translates to CASRGASGTYNEQFF.

This sequence joins TRBV27 and TRBJ2-1; 7 bases align to TRBD2. Trimming at V came to 5 bases and at J to 6 bases, leaving 13 bases not matched to a gene. The CDR3 totals 16 residues. Germline CDR1 MNHEY, CDR2 SMNVEV (reference sequence). The DNA for the CDR3 is TGTGCCAGCAGTCCCCTCTGGGGAGGGCAGGGCAATGAGCAGTTCTTC. Protein: CASSPLWGGQGNEQFF.

This clone was counted only a few times. This chain connects TRBV19 to TRBJ1-3; D is ambiguous. V was clipped by 5 bases and J by 9 bases, with 14 bases between them. The germline gives CDR1 LNHDA, CDR2 SQIVND (reference sequence). The CDR3 sequence is 13 residues long. CDR3: CASSGNGGVTIYF. The CDR3 nucleotides are TGTGCCAGTAGTGGCAACGGAGGAGTCACCATATATTTT.

The sample holds one count of this clone. The chain has TRBV6-2 or TRBV6-3 and TRBJ1-2; D remains ambiguous. Germline assignment: CDR1 MNHEY and CDR2 SVGEGT. This CDR3 has 13 amino acids. Trimming pared 5 bases from V and 2 bases from J, leaving 9 bases between. The DNA for the CDR3 is TGTGCCAGCAGTCGCCAGAGGAACTATGGCTACACCTTC. Translation gives CASSRQRNYGYTF.

The rearrangement joins TRBV18 to TRBJ1-6; D remains unclear. V was pared by 0 bases and J by 7 bases, with 19 bases between. Germline V gene lookup returns CDR1 KGHSH and CDR2 LQKENI. There are 18 residues in the CDR3. The CDR3 DNA sequence: TGTGCCAGCTCACCACCGAGCAAATCCGGGATGCTGAATTCACCCCTCCACTTT. Translated: CASSPPSKSGMLNSPLHF.

The chain uses TRBV2 and TRBJ1-3, with TRBD1 as a possible D gene (6 bases). The germline V and J ends were trimmed by 5 bases and 0 bases, with 14 bases remaining between them. Germline CDR1 and CDR2: SNHLY and FYNNEI. The CDR3 runs to 16 residues. The CDR3 DNA reads TGTGCCAGCAGTCTCCGACAGGACCGCTCTGGAAACACCATATATTTT. As protein: CASSLRQDRSGNTIYF. The full variable domain, completed using reference TRBV2 and TRBJ1-3, is EPEVTQTPSHQVTQMGQEVILRCVPISNHLYFYWYRQILGQKVEFLVSFYNNEISEKSEIFDDQFSVERPDGSNFTLKIRSTKLEDSAMYFCASSLRQDRSGNTIYFGEGSWLTVV.

The chain joins TRBV27 to TRBJ1-3; tentative D call: TRBD1 (6 bases). Trimming removed 6 bases from V and 3 bases from J, with 9 bases in between. The CDR3 extends over 13 amino acids. Germline assignment: CDR1 MNHEY and CDR2 SMNVEV (reference sequence). CDR3 loop: CASRGARGNTIYF. Here the CDR3 DNA reads TGTGCCAGCAGGGGGGCTCGTGGAAACACCATATATTTT.

V usage is TRBV5-1 and J usage is TRBJ2-3; 7 positions agree with TRBD2. CDR3 length: 16 residues. Per germline, CDR1 SGHRS and CDR2 YFSETQ. V gave up 0 bases and J gave up 4 bases; unmatched junction bases: 8. CDR3: CASSLGGGRGPDTQYF. The CDR3 region has the DNA TGCGCCAGCAGCTTGGGCGGGGGTAGAGGTCCAGATACGCAGTATTTT.

J is TRBJ1-3 and V is TRBV11-2; D might be TRBD1 (5 bases). The CDR3 totals 15 residues. V dropped 2 bases and J dropped 0 bases, with 8 bases sitting between them. The germline V gene has CDR1 SGHAT and CDR2 FQNNGV. The CDR3: CASSLSRVSGNTIYF. The CDR3 DNA follows: TGTGCCAGCAGCTTAAGCAGGGTCTCTGGAAACACCATATATTTT.

This clone was seen a single time. V is TRBV18 and J is TRBJ1-6, with D perhaps TRBD1 (6 bases). With 3 bases removed from V and 0 bases from J, the gap between germline ends came to 9 bases. The CDR3 length is 16 residues. Germline V gene data show CDR1 as KGHSH and CDR2 as LQKENI. DNA of the CDR3: TGTGCCAGCTCACCTATGACAGGCTCCTATAATTCACCCCTCCACTTT. The encoded protein is CASSPMTGSYNSPLHF.

This clone was detected once. The chain uses TRBV18 and TRBJ1-1, with TRBD1 matching over 8 bases. Germline lookup yields CDR1 KGHSH and CDR2 LQKENI. This CDR3 has 15 amino acids. V trimming: 2 bases; J trimming: 4 bases; junction bases outside the gene matches: 6. The CDR3 sequence: CASSPTTGVGTEAFF. The CDR3 region has the DNA TGTGCCAGCTCACCAACGACAGGGGTCGGCACTGAAGCTTTCTTT.

This clone has more than one count but fewer than ten. The chain carries TRBV7-3 and TRBJ2-3; tentative D call: TRBD2 (5 bases). V was pared by 5 bases and J by 2 bases, with 14 bases between. CDR1 is SGHTA and CDR2 is FQGTGA in the germline V gene. The CDR3 covers 15 residues. The CDR3: CASSPSGSSTDTQYF. CDR3 nucleotides: TGTGCCAGCAGCCCGAGCGGTTCCTCCACAGATACGCAGTATTTT.

CDR3 residues: CASSRDPYNEQFF. CDR3 in DNA: TGTGCCAGCAGCAGGGATCCCTACAATGAGCAGTTCTTC. This chain connects TRBV6-5 to TRBJ2-1; D is perhaps TRBD1 (5 bases). The V end was cut by 6 bases, the J end by 2 bases, with 8 bases between. Germline assignment: CDR1 MNHEY and CDR2 SVGAGI. There are 13 residues in the CDR3.

This chain links TRBV2 with TRBJ2-7; 9 bases match TRBD1. Losses at the gene ends were 6 bases for V and 8 bases for J; bases not matched to a gene: 8. The CDR3 loop spans 13 amino acids. Germline CDR1 is SNHLY and CDR2 is FYNNEI. CDR3 loop: CASSYRGLIQQYF. The CDR3 DNA reads as TGTGCCAGCAGCTACAGGGGGCTAATTCAGCAGTACTTC.

The rearrangement uses TRBV29-1 and TRBJ2-7; 8 positions match TRBD2. This CDR3 has 13 residues. Trimming cost V 5 bases and J 2 bases; bases outside gene matches: 5. Germline V gives CDR1 SQVTM, CDR2 ANQGSEA. In DNA form, the CDR3 reads TGCAGCGTTTACGGGGGGGCGGCCTACGAGCAGTACTTC. Translating it yields CSVYGGAAYEQYF.